Sequencing of this TCR beta chain was carried out in a study of T cells in Graves' hyperthyroidism and ophthalmopathy. Study-level results: Expanded thyroid clonotypes (above 0.001) were mostly also found in blood.

Amplified regions were TCR beta CDR3 sequences from RNA transcripts. When the TCR CDR3 underwent first-round RT-PCR, the HTBI primer set was used. MiXCR, applied by TCRdb to the multiplex PCR reads, yields one record per CDR3 protein. The sample has approximately 400,000 distinct CDR3 sequences; roughly 15% are singletons. V was cut by 5 bases and J by 4 bases, with 23 bases left in between. Germline V gene data show CDR1 as SGHAT and CDR2 as FQNNGV. This CDR3 has 18 amino acids. Researchers barred patients who had uncontrolled infection, other autoimmune disease, pregnancy or lactation. The diagnostic basis comprised clinical symptoms, serum thyroxine and TRAb, thyroid ultrasound and orbital computed tomography. Comments on this clonotype: What it binds is unknown.

This sequence joins TRBV11-2 and TRBJ1-4, with D possibly being TRBD1 (6 bases). This clonotype was sampled from a woman aged 25 to 39 with Graves' ophthalmopathy. The sequencing sample was made of blood. CDR3 sequence reads: CASSQEGTSGRLNEKLFF. CDR3 DNA sequence: TGTGCCAGCAGCCAAGAGGGGACATCGGGACGGCTTAATGAAAAACTGTTTTTT.